This T cell receptor beta chain was identified in a study of CD8+CD57+ T cells in acquired aplastic anemia. Ten or more counts support this clonotype. Its antigen is currently unknown. The V gene's germline CDR1 is MNHEY and CDR2 SMNVEV (reference sequence). The CDR3 consists of 15 residues. V was cut by 4 bases and J by 1 base, with 13 bases left in between. The template used for profiling TCR beta VDJ and CDR3 was genomic DNA. TCRdb reprocessed the reads with MiXCR, giving one entry per CDR3 protein. Of tens of thousands of distinct CDR3 sequences listed, over 45% are singletons. Notes on the study in general: Patients showed no significant difference from controls in CD8+ Simpson's diversity.

The gene calls are TRBV27 and TRBJ1-1; the D gene is possibly TRBD1 (6 bases). The sample taken for sequencing was sorted CD4+, CD8+, or CD8+CD57+ T cells (not recorded which) from PBMCs. This sequence originates from a human donor in good health, serving as a control. Here the CDR3 reads CASSWSGARNTEAFF. CDR3 nucleotides: TGTGCCAGCAGTTGGTCAGGGGCTAGGAACACTGAAGCTTTCTTT.